A single T cell receptor (beta chain) is shown here with its context. As yet, its antigen is unknown. This record comes from a study of T cell responses to AZD1222 COVID-19 vaccine. On the study more broadly: Second doses that came at about 4 or about 12 weeks were put together. General study findings and limits: No day 14 peak samples; only post-peak repertoires were characterized. Spike-specific TCR breadth and depth both grew after two AZD1222 doses. Mostly white British, mostly female donors; authors suggested clonal diversity may be underestimated.

The CDR3 has 17 residues. V lost 0 bases and J lost 4, with 16 bases in between. Germline V CDR1 and CDR2: KGHSH, LQKENI. Generated by immunoSEQ multiplex PCR, the TCRdb table keeps only in-frame clones and is missing some. The sample has 100,000 to 150,000 clones, around 90% seen once; the top ten hold just under 6.5%. The chain joins TRBV18 to TRBJ1-3; no clear D. This sequence was found in an adult in good health. The sample in question was peripheral blood, obtained on day 0 of AZD1222 vaccination. The CDR3 DNA is TGTGCCAGCTCACCACCGCAAGCAGTCGGCCGGGGAAACACCATATATTTT. It specifies CASSPPQAVGRGNTIYF.